Listed below are T cell receptor beta chains from one sample, sequenced in a study of siplizumab effects on memory and regulatory T cells. Clones were sequenced by immunoSEQ multiplex PCR, and TCRdb holds only the in-frame ones, with some missing. The sample lists about 60,000 clones; around 78% were seen once. Sequencing was performed on memory CD4+ T cells sorted from blood. The receptors here all came from a human donor in good health. CDR3s include the opening cysteine and the closing phenylalanine or tryptophan. D genes are given only for firm matches. Clone size is stated in some rows and not others, as once, few, many or a class when expanded.

once	TRBD2	TRBJ2-1	TRBV11-3	CASSLVEGVAGETNEQFF	TGTGCCAGCAGCTTAGTGGAAGGGGTAGCGGGAGAAACCAATGAGCAGTTCTTC
few	NA	TRBJ2-1	TRBV2	CASSEVGLNNEQFF	TGTGCCAGCAGTGAAGTCGGACTAAACAATGAGCAGTTCTTC
NA	TRBD1	TRBJ1-1	TRBV12-5	CASGLPKKGATEAFF	TGTGCTAGTGGTTTGCCCAAAAAGGGGGCGACTGAAGCTTTCTTT
NA	NA	TRBJ1-6	TRBV6-1	CASSSSETVRGF	TGTGCCAGCAGTTCTTCAGAGACAGTTAGAGGTTTT
NA	TRBD2	TRBJ2-1	TRBV7-2	CASSFPAGGSYNEQFF	TGTGCCAGCAGCTTCCCAGCGGGGGGCTCCTACAATGAGCAGTTCTTC
NA	NA	TRBJ2-7	TRBV7-9	CASSSKGPTEQYF	TGTGCCAGCAGCTCAAAGGGACCGACCGAGCAGTACTTC
NA	NA	TRBJ1-2	TRBV6-5	CASSFSGGYRYGYTF	TGTGCCAGCAGTTTCTCAGGAGGGTACCGCTATGGCTACACCTTC
once	TRBD2	TRBJ2-5	TRBV4-2	CASTERLVAGGNQETQYF	TGTGCCAGCACCGAAAGATTGGTAGCGGGAGGAAACCAAGAGACCCAGTACTTC
once	NA	TRBJ2-6	TRBV19	CASSTDRTISGANVLTF	TGTGCCAGTAGTACTGACAGGACCATCTCTGGGGCCAACGTCCTGACTTTC
once	TRBD1	TRBJ2-7	TRBV6-6	CASSLQGDEQYF	TGTGCCAGCAGTCTACAGGGGGACGAGCAGTACTTC
NA	TRBD1	TRBJ1-2	TRBV9	CASSVVKGQSNYGYTF	TGTGCCAGCAGCGTAGTAAAGGGACAGTCTAACTATGGCTACACCTTC
NA	TRBD1	TRBJ2-3	TRBV10-3	CAIIAGQGGADTQYF	TGTGCCATCATCGCCGGACAGGGGGGCGCAGATACGCAGTATTTT
NA	NA	TRBJ2-2	TRBV6-6	CASRATGRSGELFF	TGTGCCAGCAGGGCGACAGGGAGGTCCGGGGAGCTGTTTTTT
NA	NA	TRBJ1-1	TRBV2	CASTERYTEAFF	TGTGCCAGCACGGAGCGATACACTGAAGCTTTCTTT
NA	NA	TRBJ2-7	TRBV2	CASSETYYEQYF	TGTGCCAGCAGTGAGACCTACTACGAGCAGTACTTC
NA	TRBD1	TRBJ1-4	TRBV5-1	CASSLRQGAGETNEKLFF	TGCGCCAGCAGCCTCAGACAGGGGGCGGGGGAAACTAATGAAAAACTGTTTTTT
NA	NA	TRBJ2-5	TRBV2	CASSEETQYF	TGTGCCAGCAGTGAAGAGACCCAGTACTTC
NA	TRBD2	TRBJ2-1	TRBV5-1	CASSRSGADNEQFF	TGCGCCAGCAGCCGTAGCGGGGCCGACAATGAGCAGTTCTTC
once	NA	TRBJ1-5	TRBV5-1	CASSLDHSRSAPQHF	TGCGCCAGCAGCTTGGACCACAGTAGAAGCGCGCCCCAGCATTTT
NA	NA	TRBJ1-2	TRBV6-1	CASGTEDRAPYGYTF	TGTGCCAGCGGGACGGAGGACCGCGCACCCTATGGCTACACCTTC
NA	NA	TRBJ2-2	TRBV19	CASSIVGGTGELFF	TGTGCCAGTAGTATCGTTGGGGGAACCGGGGAGCTGTTTTTT
NA	NA	TRBJ2-1	TRBV5-8	CASSPGTYLSSYNEQFF	TGTGCCAGCAGCCCCGGGACTTACCTCTCCTCCTACAATGAGCAGTTCTTC
NA	NA	TRBJ1-1	TRBV5-1	CASSLDGRGNTEAFF	TGCGCCAGCAGCTTGGACGGCAGGGGGAACACTGAAGCTTTCTTT
NA	NA	TRBJ1-1	TRBV18	CASSPTAKRGTEAFF	TGTGCCAGCTCACCGACAGCAAAACGGGGGACTGAAGCTTTCTTT
NA	TRBD1	TRBJ1-1	TRBV6-1	CASSVGQGNTEAFF	TGTGCCAGCAGTGTGGGACAGGGGAACACTGAAGCTTTCTTT
once	NA	TRBJ1-2	TRBV7-9	CASSSLTGRRGYTF	TGTGCCAGCAGCTCTTTGACAGGCCGTCGAGGCTACACCTTC
NA	TRBD2	TRBJ2-5	TRBV5-5	CASSEPGGAAETQYF	TGTGCCAGCTCTGAACCCGGGGGGGCCGCGGAGACCCAGTACTTC
few	NA	TRBJ2-3	TRBV19	CASSTPRRRSTDTQYF	TGTGCCAGTAGTACCCCGCGCAGGAGAAGCACAGATACGCAGTATTTT
NA	NA	TRBJ1-5	TRBV7-2	CASSLRGNQPQHF	TGTGCCAGCAGCTTGAGGGGCAATCAGCCCCAGCATTTT
NA	TRBD1	TRBJ2-7	TRBV4-1	CASSPAPGQDYEQYF	TGCGCCAGCAGCCCGGCACCGGGACAGGACTACGAGCAGTACTTC
NA	NA	TRBJ2-7	TRBV15	CATSRSMTDSYEQYF	TGTGCCACCAGCAGATCCATGACAGACTCCTACGAGCAGTACTTC
NA	NA	TRBJ1-1	TRBV29-1	CSAIRGMRGNTEAFF	TGCAGCGCCATTAGGGGGATGCGGGGGAACACTGAAGCTTTCTTT
NA	NA	TRBJ2-7	TRBV6-5	CASSYRAGNYEQYF	TGTGCCAGCAGTTATCGGGCAGGGAACTACGAGCAGTACTTC
NA	NA	TRBJ2-7	TRBV6-1	CASSGRQSSYEQYF	TGTGCCAGCAGTGGTAGACAGAGCTCCTACGAGCAGTACTTC
NA	NA	TRBJ2-5	TRBV19	CASSGGHLQETQYF	TGTGCCAGTAGTGGGGGTCACCTCCAAGAGACCCAGTACTTC
NA	NA	TRBJ2-6	TRBV15	CATSRELSISGANVLTF	TGTGCCACCAGCAGGGAGCTATCTATCTCTGGGGCCAACGTCCTGACTTTC
NA	NA	TRBJ2-7	TRBV19	CASSRNRDSYEQYF	TGTGCCAGTAGTAGAAACAGGGACTCCTACGAGCAGTACTTC
few	NA	TRBJ1-3	TRBV6-5	CASSYRSPNSGNTIYF	TGTGCCAGCAGTTACCGTTCGCCGAACTCTGGAAACACCATATATTTT